This T cell receptor beta chain emerged from a study of CD4 T cells in relation to SARS-CoV-2 and coronaviruses. For this clone: What it recognizes is unknown.

The table came from immunoSEQ multiplex PCR; TCRdb's copy has only in-frame clones and leaves some out. The sample contains some 38,000 clones, around 74% of which appear only once. CDR3 length equals 15 residues. Losses at the gene ends were 3 bases for V and 9 bases for J; bases not matched to a gene: 5. Germline V gives CDR1 SEHNR, CDR2 FQNEAQ (reference sequence). The rearrangement uses TRBV7-9 and TRBJ2-7, with 16 bases fitting TRBD2. The source material was memory CD4+ T cells from PBMCs, cultured in vitro. This TCR came from an adult with COVID-19. The CDR3 region has the DNA TGTGCCAGCAGCTTGGGGGGGACTAGCGGGAGGGTGCAGTACTTC. Translation: CASSLGGTSGRVQYF.